Listed below are T cell receptor beta chains from one sample, sequenced in a study of T cells in pancreatic ductal adenocarcinoma. Produced via immunoSEQ multiplex PCR; TCRdb's table is partial and in-frame only. The table has about 9,000 clones, approximately 89% seen once. The specimen was PBMCs. These receptors came from a human donor with pancreatic ductal adenocarcinoma. The CDR3 runs from the conserved cysteine through the conserved F or W. D genes are given only for firm matches. Size tells how often a clone was seen (once, few, many) or the class of an expanded clone, and some rows leave it out.

J	D	size	V	CDR3	DNA
TRBJ1-1	-	few	TRBV9	CASSPQNTEAFF	TGTGCCAGCAGCCCCCAGAACACTGAAGCTTTCTTT
TRBJ1-4	TRBD1	-	TRBV19	CASSDRGEKLFF	TGTGCCAGTTCCGACAGGGGGGAAAAACTGTTTTTT
TRBJ2-3	-	-	TRBV5-1	CASSGLAGDTQYF	TGCGCCAGCAGCGGGTTGGCGGGAGATACGCAGTATTTT
TRBJ2-7	TRBD2	-	TRBV4-3	CASSQESKRESDEQYF	TGCGCCAGCAGCCAAGAAAGCAAGCGGGAGTCTGACGAGCAGTACTTC
TRBJ1-1	-	-	TRBV7-2	CASSPGSANTEAFF	TGTGCCAGCAGCCCAGGTTCTGCGAACACTGAAGCTTTCTTT
TRBJ2-3	-	-	TRBV11-3	CASSLSRGTDTQYF	TGTGCCAGCAGCTTAAGTCGGGGGACAGATACGCAGTATTTT
TRBJ2-2	TRBD2	-	TRBV5-1	CASRQTSGGANTGELFF	TGCGCCAGCAGACAGACTAGCGGGGGGGCGAACACCGGGGAGCTGTTTTTT
TRBJ2-5	-	-	TRBV5-1	CASSLGRGQETQYF	TGCGCCAGCAGCTTGGGACGGGGCCAAGAGACCCAGTACTTC
TRBJ1-3	-	-	TRBV30	CAVVGGSGNTIYF	TGTGCCGTCGTCGGGGGGTCTGGAAACACCATATATTTT
TRBJ2-5	TRBD1	-	TRBV5-1	CASSSGTASETQYF	TGCGCCAGCAGCTCCGGGACAGCCTCAGAGACCCAGTACTTC
TRBJ2-1	TRBD1	-	TRBV2	CASNPEIQGDEQFF	TGTGCCAGCAACCCCGAAATCCAGGGGGATGAGCAGTTCTTC
TRBJ1-2	-	-	TRBV28	CASSQWQGFYGYTF	TGTGCCAGCAGCCAGTGGCAGGGCTTCTATGGCTACACCTTC
TRBJ2-1	-	-	TRBV7-7	CASSLDRDNEQFF	TGTGCTAGCAGCTTGGACAGAGACAATGAGCAGTTCTTC
TRBJ2-1	TRBD1	-	TRBV15	CATSRGHRGSVHEQFF	TGTGCCACCAGCAGAGGTCACAGGGGTTCGGTCCATGAGCAGTTCTTC
TRBJ2-5	TRBD2	-	TRBV5-6	CASGPLAGGQETQYF	TGTGCCAGCGGACCCTTAGCGGGAGGGCAAGAGACCCAGTACTTC
TRBJ1-1	-	-	TRBV7-9	CASSFPPGLTEAFF	TGTGCCAGCAGCTTTCCTCCAGGCCTCACTGAAGCTTTCTTT
TRBJ2-1	-	few	TRBV4-1	CASSQTGGSYNEQFF	TGCGCCAGCAGCCAAACGGGGGGCTCTTACAATGAGCAGTTCTTC
TRBJ2-1	-	-	TRBV5-1	CASSLGATASEQFF	TGCGCCAGCAGCTTGGGGGCGACAGCTAGTGAGCAGTTCTTC
TRBJ2-1	TRBD2	-	TRBV28	CASSSTSGTFYNEQFF	TGTGCCAGCAGTTCCACTAGCGGGACGTTCTACAATGAGCAGTTCTTC
TRBJ2-7	-	-	TRBV27	CASRRFQDYEQYF	TGTGCCAGCAGACGATTCCAGGATTACGAGCAGTACTTC
TRBJ2-1	-	-	TRBV28	CATRQEPSYNEQFF	TGTGCCACCAGACAGGAACCCTCCTACAATGAGCAGTTCTTC
TRBJ2-3	TRBD2	-	TRBV28	CASSTEREASTDTQYF	TGTGCCAGCAGTACCGAGCGGGAGGCGAGCACAGATACGCAGTATTTT
TRBJ2-1	TRBD1	-	TRBV30	CAWSVGQGQADEQFF	TGTGCCTGGAGTGTCGGACAGGGACAGGCCGATGAGCAGTTCTTC
TRBJ2-2	-	-	TRBV7-3	CASSPLNTGELFF	TGTGCCAGCAGCCCCCTTAACACCGGGGAGCTGTTTTTT
TRBJ2-7	-	-	TRBV11-3	CASSFTGNYEQYF	TGTGCCAGCAGCTTTACAGGGAACTACGAGCAGTACTTC
TRBJ1-3	TRBD1	once	TRBV9	CASSVGPGGSLSGNTIYF	TGTGCCAGCAGCGTAGGGCCAGGGGGCAGCCTCTCTGGAAACACCATATATTTT
TRBJ1-1	TRBD1	-	TRBV5-8	CASSLGTGTGNTEAFF	TGTGCCAGCAGCTTGGGGACCGGGACAGGGAACACTGAAGCTTTCTTT
TRBJ2-1	-	-	TRBV4-3	CASSQDHNNNEQFF	TGCGCCAGCAGCCAAGATCATAACAACAATGAGCAGTTCTTC
TRBJ1-2	TRBD1	-	TRBV19	CASSKTGQGRLYGYTF	TGTGCCAGTAGTAAAACAGGACAGGGAAGACTTTATGGCTACACCTTC
TRBJ2-5	-	-	TRBV9	CASSPPGLQETQYF	TGTGCCAGCAGCCCCCCCGGACTCCAAGAGACCCAGTACTTC
TRBJ2-7	TRBD1	-	TRBV10-3	CAIRATGGYEQYF	TGTGCCATCAGAGCTACAGGGGGCTACGAGCAGTACTTC
TRBJ1-6	-	-	TRBV14	CASSQRGDSPLHF	TGTGCCAGCAGCCAAAGAGGAGATTCACCCCTCCACTTT
TRBJ2-2	-	-	TRBV7-3	CASSLLNRGTGELFF	TGTGCCAGCAGCTTGCTTAATAGGGGGACCGGGGAGCTGTTTTTT
TRBJ2-1	-	few	TRBV11-3	CASSQTGNEQFF	TGTGCCAGCAGCCAAACAGGTAATGAGCAGTTCTTC
TRBJ1-3	-	-	TRBV11-2	CASSLDPGTGNTIYF	TGTGCCAGCAGCTTAGATCCCGGGACAGGAAACACCATATATTTT
TRBJ2-7	-	-	TRBV7-9	CASSLGATEQYF	TGTGCCAGCAGCTTAGGGGCCACCGAGCAGTACTTC
TRBJ1-5	-	-	TRBV6-5	CASSYSGAHQPQHF	TGTGCCAGCAGTTACTCTGGGGCCCATCAGCCCCAGCATTTT
TRBJ1-1	-	-	TRBV30	CVSYRYFGMNTEAFF	TGTGTCTCGTACAGGTACTTCGGAATGAACACTGAAGCTTTCTTT
TRBJ1-2	-	-	TRBV19	CASRQDYNYGYTF	TGTGCCAGTCGACAGGATTATAACTATGGCTACACCTTC
TRBJ2-7	TRBD2	-	TRBV15	CATSRDLGGGVPYEQYF	TGTGCCACCAGCAGAGACCTCGGTGGGGGGGTCCCCTACGAGCAGTACTTC
TRBJ1-5	-	-	TRBV7-2	CASSLAGGMGQPQHF	TGTGCCAGCAGCTTAGCAGGGGGAATGGGGCAGCCCCAGCATTTT
TRBJ2-6	-	-	TRBV5-4	CASSWRTSGANVLTF	TGTGCCAGCAGCTGGAGGACCTCTGGGGCCAACGTCCTGACTTTC
TRBJ2-1	TRBD2	once	TRBV5-1	CASSRPAGVSYNEQFF	TGCGCCAGCAGCCGGCCAGCGGGGGTCTCCTACAATGAGCAGTTCTTC
TRBJ1-4	-	-	TRBV10-3	CAISGGGYEEKLFF	TGTGCCATCAGTGGGGGGGGTTACGAGGAAAAACTGTTTTTT
TRBJ2-3	TRBD1	-	TRBV6-1	CASRGDSSSTDTQYF	TGTGCCAGCAGGGGGGACAGTTCTAGCACAGATACGCAGTATTTT
TRBJ2-7	-	-	TRBV28	CASSLYSYEQYF	TGTGCCAGTTCCCTATATTCCTACGAGCAGTACTTC
TRBJ2-3	TRBD2	-	TRBV10-3	CAISVSGTTDTQYF	TGTGCCATCAGTGTTAGCGGGACCACAGATACGCAGTATTTT
TRBJ2-1	TRBD2	-	TRBV11-3	CASSLVGLAGEQFF	TGTGCCAGCAGCCTAGTAGGACTAGCTGGTGAGCAGTTCTTC
TRBJ1-1	-	once	TRBV29-1	CSVEDQGNTEAFF	TGCAGCGTTGAAGATCAGGGGAACACTGAAGCTTTCTTT
TRBJ2-1	-	-	TRBV7-9	CASTPAYLAEQFF	TGTGCCAGCACCCCTGCCTATTTAGCGGAGCAGTTCTTC
TRBJ1-5	-	-	TRBV28	CASTTGNQPQHF	TGTGCCAGCACCACAGGGAATCAGCCCCAGCATTTT
TRBJ1-1	-	-	TRBV21-1	CASSARQGANLNTEAFF	TGTGCCAGCAGCGCAAGACAGGGGGCGAATTTGAACACTGAAGCTTTCTTT
TRBJ2-1	TRBD2	once	TRBV11-3	CASSLDQRKGSGYNEQFF	TGTGCCAGCAGCTTAGATCAAAGGAAAGGTAGCGGGTACAATGAGCAGTTCTTC
TRBJ2-7	TRBD2	-	TRBV4-2	CASSLGLAASYEQYF	TGTGCCAGCAGCTTGGGACTAGCGGCCTCCTACGAGCAGTACTTC
TRBJ2-3	-	-	TRBV9	CASSASPRTPGTDTQYF	TGTGCCAGCAGCGCGTCACCAAGGACTCCTGGCACAGATACGCAGTATTTT